These 23 T cell receptor beta chains share one sample of origin, sequenced in a study of response to subunit inactivated influenza vaccine. In TCRdb, the RT-PCR reads were re-called with MiXCR into one record per CDR3 protein. The sample carries about 610,000 distinct CDR3 sequences, about 15% recorded once. The source was PBMCs from blood, collected 11 to 12 days after vaccination. The receptors were gathered from a man aged 45-60 years who received an inactivated influenza vaccine.

This clonotype showed up just a few times. V gene TRBV6-2 or TRBV6-3 combines with J gene TRBJ1-5, with 8 bases lining up with TRBD1. This CDR3 is 18 amino acids long. V lost 6 bases to trimming and J lost 0 bases; unmatched junction nucleotides: 13. Germline CDR1 MNHEY, CDR2 SVGEGT. The CDR3 region has the DNA TGTGCCAGCAGACCTGGGACAGGCCTTAGGGCTAGCAATCAGCCCCAGCATTTT. The encoded protein is CASRPGTGLRASNQPQHF.

The V call is TRBV4-1, the J call TRBJ2-1, with a possible D match to TRBD2 (6 bases). Trimming left V 1 base short and J 6 bases short, with 13 bases between. This CDR3 is built from 15 residues. Germline CDR1 reads MGHRA; CDR2 reads YSYEKL. The DNA of the CDR3 is TGCGCCAGCAGCCAAGCCGGGGGAAAACGCAATGAGCAGTTCTTC. Encoded protein: CASSQAGGKRNEQFF.

With respect to this clonotype: This clone may be a read error of a much larger clone one base away. The rearrangement links TRBV7-2 to TRBJ2-7; 7 bases map to TRBD1. CDR3 size: 12 residues. CDR1 is SGHTA, CDR2 FQGNSA, per germline. Trimming took 5 bases from V and 6 from J; bases not matched to a gene: 4. The CDR3 bases are TGTGCCAGCAGCCCCGACAGGGCCGAGCAGTACTTC. Protein: CASSPDRAEQYF.

This clonotype showed up many times. The chain joins TRBV15 to TRBJ2-5; the match to TRBD1 covers 7 bases. The trim removed 0 bases at V and 5 bases at J, leaving 3 bases unmatched. The germline V gene has CDR1 LNHNV and CDR2 YYDKDF (reference sequence). The CDR3 covers 14 residues. The CDR3 is CATSRDNRGETQYF. CDR3 coding DNA: TGTGCCACCAGCAGAGATAACAGGGGTGAGACCCAGTACTTC.

This chain joins TRBV10-3 and TRBJ2-7; D ambiguous. Trimming cost V 2 bases and J 7 bases, with 15 bases left between them. The CDR3 consists of 14 residues. Germline V lookup: CDR1 ENHRY, CDR2 SYGVKD. CDR3 nucleotides: TGTGCCATCAGTGAGCCGACCAAGAGCGAGGAGCAGTACTTC. It codes for CAISEPTKSEEQYF.

The table lists this clonotype with a few counts. V gene TRBV29-1 combines with J gene TRBJ2-5, with D tentatively TRBD2 (5 bases). The length of the CDR3 is 13 residues. The ends were cut back, 5 bases at V and 5 bases at J, with 15 bases in the middle. Germline V gene lookup returns CDR1 SQVTM and CDR2 ANQGSEA. CDR3 sequence (DNA): TGCAGCGTTAATTTGAGGGTAGCGGAGACCCAGTACTTC. This codes for CSVNLRVAETQYF. The complete variable domain, with remaining parts taken from reference TRBV29-1 and TRBJ2-5, reads SAVISQKPSRDICQRGTSLTIQCQVDSQVTMMFWYRQQPGQSLTLIATANQGSEATYESGFVIDKFPISRPNLTFSTLTVSNMSPEDSSIYLCSVNLRVAETQYFGPGTRLLVL.

This clonotype came up many times. This sequence joins TRBV12-3 or TRBV12-4 and TRBJ2-1; 9 nucleotides match TRBD2. The CDR3 runs to 14 residues. J gave up 6 bases and V 6 bases, and 6 bases lay outside the gene matches. The chain's CDR3 is CASSPTSGANEQFF. The CDR3 DNA sequence: TGTGCCAGCAGCCCGACTAGCGGAGCCAATGAGCAGTTCTTC.

The V and J genes are TRBV12-3 or TRBV12-4 and TRBJ2-2; D might be TRBD2 (7 bases). CDR3 length: 15 amino acids. V lost 4 bases to trimming and J lost 6 bases, with 15 bases between them. In nucleotides, the CDR3 is TGTGCCAGCAGTTCGGGGGGCTTGATTTCCGGGGAGCTGTTTTTT. It is translated as CASSSGGLISGELFF.

This clonotype has just a few counts. The chain links TRBV6-5 to TRBJ2-5; 8 nucleotides align to TRBD2. The germline gives CDR1 MNHEY, CDR2 SVGAGI. V gave up 0 bases and J gave up 5 bases; unmatched junction bases: 14. The CDR3 contains 18 residues. This CDR3 reads CASSYSNPNAGGGETQYF. Written as DNA, the CDR3 is TGTGCCAGCAGTTACTCGAACCCAAATGCGGGAGGAGGGGAGACCCAGTACTTC.

This clonotype was detected a few times. The rearrangement uses TRBV7-7 and TRBJ2-1; D perhaps matches TRBD1 (5 bases). From germline, CDR1 is SSHAT and CDR2 FNYEAQ (reference sequence). The CDR3 length is 14 residues. V was trimmed by 3 bases and J by 8 bases, leaving 14 bases between them. CDR3 sequence reads: CASSFGALGDEQFF. CDR3 bases: TGTGCCAGCAGCTTTGGGGCTCTGGGCGATGAGCAGTTCTTC.

This clonotype was seen a few times. This sequence joins TRBV7-2 and TRBJ2-3; TRBD2 agrees at 9 bases. Losses at the gene ends were 4 bases for V and 5 bases for J; bases not matched to a gene: 7. The CDR3 is 15 residues long. Germline-derived CDR1 and CDR2 are SGHTA and FQGNSA. This CDR3 is CASSYQRGVGDTQYF. In DNA, the CDR3 is TGTGCCAGCAGCTACCAGCGGGGGGTGGGAGATACGCAGTATTTT.

This clonotype was found a few times. The chain combines TRBV5-1 with TRBJ1-6; 7 nucleotides line up with TRBD1. The CDR3 covers 15 residues. From germline, CDR1 is SGHRS and CDR2 YFSETQ. After removal of 4 bases from V and 7 bases from J, the junction contained 8 bases not matched to a gene. The CDR3 DNA is TGCGCCAGCAGCCCCCGCCGACAGGGAAATTCACCCCTCCACTTT. Its protein product is CASSPRRQGNSPLHF.

The V and J genes are TRBV7-2 and TRBJ2-3; perhaps TRBD1 as D (6 bases). The CDR3 has 12 amino acids. V shed 6 bases and J shed 6 bases, with 10 bases lying between them. CDR1 and CDR2 (germline): SGHTA, FQGNSA. The CDR3 here is CASRGTGDTQYF. CDR3 bases: TGTGCCAGCAGGGGAACAGGGGATACGCAGTATTTT. The full variable domain, rest sourced from reference TRBV7-2 and TRBJ2-3, is GAGVSQSPSNKVTEKGKDVELRCDPISGHTALYWYRQSLGQGLEFLIYFQGNSAPDKSGLPSDRFSAERTGGSVSTLTIQRTQQEDSAVYLCASRGTGDTQYFGPGTRLTVL.

V gene TRBV10-3 combines with J gene TRBJ2-3, with TRBD2 matching 10 bases. The junction had 5 bases not matched to a gene; V was cut back by 0 bases and J by 2 bases. Germline CDR1 is ENHRY and CDR2 is SYGVKD. This CDR3 region has 17 residues. CDR3 nucleotides: TGTGCCATCAGTGAGTCGATGACTAGCGGGTTCACAGATACGCAGTATTTT. It encodes CAISESMTSGFTDTQYF.

This clonotype was seen more than once but under ten times. The chain uses TRBV6-5 and TRBJ2-1; 11 nucleotides line up with TRBD2. The CDR3 spans 16 residues. Germline V lookup: CDR1 MNHEY, CDR2 SVGAGI. V lost 6 bases and J lost 4; bases outside the gene matches: 8. DNA for the CDR3: TGTGCCAGCAGCTACATCACTAGCGGGGGTTACAATGAGCAGTTCTTC. Translating gives CASSYITSGGYNEQFF.

This clonotype was recorded many times. The rearrangement links TRBV6-1 to TRBJ1-2; 9 bases are a match to TRBD1. The CDR3 is 13 residues long. Trimming cost V 9 bases and J 3 bases; bases outside gene matches: 5. Germline CDR1 MNHNS, CDR2 SASEGT. The CDR3 loop reads CASGQGPYYGYTF. The DNA of the CDR3 is TGTGCCAGTGGACAGGGGCCCTACTATGGCTACACCTTC.

This clonotype was detected a few times. The gene calls are TRBV12-3 or TRBV12-4 and TRBJ1-1, with TRBD1 identical over 9 bases. V dropped 5 bases and J dropped 1; count of bases not matched to a gene: 14. CDR3 length: 18 amino acids. CDR3: CASSPGQGPGRANTEAFF. The DNA of the CDR3 is TGTGCCAGCAGTCCAGGACAGGGGCCCGGGAGGGCGAACACTGAAGCTTTCTTT.

The gene calls are TRBV25-1 and TRBJ2-3, with D perhaps TRBD1 (6 bases). CDR3 length: 14 residues. Germline V gene data show CDR1 as MGHDK and CDR2 as SYGVNS. V was clipped by 6 bases and J by 2 bases, with 12 bases between them. CDR3: CASRQGLNTDTQYF. CDR3 DNA: TGTGCCAGCAGGCAGGGGCTTAACACAGATACGCAGTATTTT. The complete variable domain, with remaining parts taken from reference TRBV25-1 and TRBJ2-3, reads EADIYQTPRYLVIGTGKKITLECSQTMGHDKMYWYQQDPGMELHLIHYSYGVNSTEKGDLSSESTVSRIRTEHFPLTLESARPSHTSQYLCASRQGLNTDTQYFGPGTRLTVL.

This clonotype has only a few counts. The chain is built from TRBV6-1 and TRBJ1-2; D uncertain. Between the trimmed V and J ends, which lost 4 bases and 3 bases, there was a span of 9 bases. The CDR3 is 13 amino acids. In germline, CDR1 is MNHNS, CDR2 SASEGT. The CDR3 nucleotides are TGTGCCAGCAGTGGGAAAGGGTACTATGGCTACACCTTC. Translation gives CASSGKGYYGYTF.

The V gene is TRBV6-2 or TRBV6-3, the J gene TRBJ1-6, with TRBD1 matching 7 bases. This CDR3 spans 18 amino acids. Looked up from germline, CDR1 is MNHEY and CDR2 is SVGEGT. The V gene end was trimmed by 2 bases and the J gene end by 7 bases; junction bases not matched to a gene: 14. The CDR3 loop reads CASSYIGGTTGLNSPLHF. CDR3 bases: TGTGCCAGCAGTTACATCGGAGGGACGACAGGGTTGAATTCACCCCTCCACTTT.

The chain combines TRBV20-1 with TRBJ1-5; D remains ambiguous. This CDR3 has 13 residues. Per the germline V gene, CDR1 is DFQATT and CDR2 is SNEGSKA (reference sequence). V gave up 5 bases and J gave up 4 bases, with 12 bases separating them. The CDR3 is CSAVAQRNQPQHF. In DNA, the CDR3 is TGCAGTGCTGTAGCCCAGAGGAATCAGCCCCAGCATTTT.

The chain uses TRBV5-6 and TRBJ2-4; 8 bases fit TRBD2. With V trimmed by 4 bases and J by 7 bases, 1 base remained unmatched. The CDR3 runs to 12 residues. The germline gives CDR1 SGHDT, CDR2 YYEEEE. CDR3 loop: CASSPGGNIQYF. The CDR3 DNA reads as TGTGCCAGCAGCCCGGGGGGGAACATTCAGTACTTC.

Regarding this clonotype: This probably arose from a read error, given a far larger clone one base away. This chain uses TRBV28 with TRBJ2-7, with unresolved D. This CDR3 contains 10 residues. The V gene lost 4 bases and the J gene lost 3 bases, with 1 base spanning the gap. Germline V gene lookup returns CDR1 MDHEN and CDR2 SYDVKM. In DNA form, the CDR3 reads TGTGCCAGCAGTTGCTACGAGCAGTACTTC. Protein product: CASSCYEQYF.